Each of the 16 T cell receptor beta chains below was sequenced from the same sample in a study of shared clonotypes between healthy human individuals. Sequenced by immunoSEQ multiplex PCR; TCRdb stores in-frame clones only, minus some. Altogether under 850,000 clones are present, roughly two thirds being singletons, with the ten largest covering 1.8%. Source material: memory CD4+ T cells sorted from blood. The sample's subset: CD45RA-negative fraction. These receptors were obtained from a woman in her thirties in good health.

This chain joins TRBV6-1 and TRBJ2-7; possible D gene TRBD1, 6 bases. Germline V gene sequence: CDR1 MNHNS, CDR2 SASEGT. Trimming left V 7 bases short and J 9 bases short, with 19 bases between. This CDR3 is 13 amino acids long. The CDR3 is CASIMTYRDGQYF. The CDR3 DNA sequence: TGTGCCAGCATTATGACCTACAGGGATGGGCAGTACTTC.

The CDR3 nucleotides are TGTGCCAGCAGCGAGACTAGCGCCCTAACAGATACGCAGTATTTT. It yields the protein CASSETSALTDTQYF. V is TRBV7-3 and J is TRBJ2-3; 8 nucleotides agree with TRBD2. The CDR3 runs 15 residues. The V segment lost 5 bases and the J segment 3 bases; nucleotides outside the gene matches: 7. CDR1 and CDR2 (germline): SGHTA, FQGTGA.

CDR3 residues: CASNEDRDNEKLFF. Here the CDR3 DNA reads TGTGCCAGCAACGAAGACAGGGATAATGAAAAACTGTTTTTT. The V gene is TRBV6-1, the J gene TRBJ1-4; 7 nucleotides match TRBD1. This CDR3 comprises 14 residues. Germline lookup yields CDR1 MNHNS and CDR2 SASEGT. The junction had 6 bases not matched to a gene; V was cut back by 7 bases and J by 4 bases.

This clone was observed a single time. The rearrangement links TRBV27 to TRBJ1-2; 12 positions agree with TRBD1. The CDR3 loop spans 16 amino acids. V lost 5 bases to trimming and J lost 7 bases; unmatched junction nucleotides: 11. CDR1 and CDR2 from the germline V gene are MNHEY and SMNVEV (reference sequence). This CDR3 reads CASSPRGTGGGGGYTF. CDR3 in DNA: TGTGCCAGCAGTCCGAGAGGGACAGGGGGCGGAGGTGGCTACACCTTC.

This clone was counted ten times or more. The CDR3 DNA is TGTGCCAGTACAATTGGCAGGGCCGGGGGACAGCCCCAGCATTTT. Encoded protein: CASTIGRAGGQPQHF. The chain links TRBV19 to TRBJ1-5; the D gene is possibly TRBD1 (5 bases). Deletions cut 7 bases from V and 7 bases from J, with 20 bases between. Looked up from germline, CDR1 is LNHDA and CDR2 is SQIVND (reference sequence). This CDR3 has 15 residues.

The CDR3 region is CASSQLYGEAFSYEQYF. The CDR3 DNA reads TGTGCCAGCAGCCAATTATACGGGGAGGCGTTCTCCTACGAGCAGTACTTC. This chain links TRBV14 with TRBJ2-7, with a possible D match to TRBD2 (6 bases). The CDR3 contains 17 residues. The germline V and J ends were trimmed by 2 bases and 0 bases, with 17 bases remaining between them. Germline loops: CDR1 SGHDN, CDR2 FVKESK.

To note about this clone: A much larger clone is a single base away; this may be a read error. This sequence joins TRBV7-2 and TRBJ2-7; 12 nucleotides align to TRBD2. This CDR3 has 14 residues. J gave up 8 bases and V 4 bases, and 6 bases lay outside the gene matches. Germline V gives CDR1 SGHTA, CDR2 FQGNSA. CDR3 nucleotides: TGTGCCAGCAGCTACGGACTAGCGGGATGGAAGCAGTACTTC. Translated, it gives CASSYGLAGWKQYF.

This chain joins TRBV19 and TRBJ2-2; a weak D match, TRBD2 (6 bases). V gave up 5 bases and J gave up 2 bases, with 15 bases separating them. The CDR3 runs 16 residues. Germline-derived CDR1 and CDR2 are LNHDA and SQIVND (reference sequence). CDR3 DNA sequence: TGTGCCAGTAGTGGTGACGGGGGAACCAACACCGGGGAGCTGTTTTTT. Translating it yields CASSGDGGTNTGELFF.

This chain connects TRBV6-5 to TRBJ1-2; no reliable D call. Germline V gene lookup returns CDR1 MNHEY and CDR2 SVGAGI. The CDR3 contains 13 residues. Trimming took 2 bases from V and 7 from J, leaving 11 bases between them. Here the CDR3 DNA reads TGTGCCAGCAGTTACAGGGATTGGAGTGGCTACACCTTC. This codes for CASSYRDWSGYTF.

The V call is TRBV5-1, the J call TRBJ1-4; TRBD1 might be the D (6 bases). Trimming shortened V by 4 bases and J by 7 bases, and 11 bases separated the two germline ends. Germline CDR1 and CDR2: SGHRS and YFSETQ. The CDR3 covers 13 residues. CDR3 loop: CASSLRTAEKLFF. The CDR3 bases are TGCGCCAGCAGCCTCCGGACAGCTGAAAAACTGTTTTTT.

J is TRBJ1-1 and V is TRBV5-6; D is undetermined. Per germline, CDR1 SGHDT and CDR2 YYEEEE. The CDR3 is 16 amino acids. Between the trimmed V and J ends, which lost 5 bases and 0 bases, there was a span of 17 bases. CDR3 coding DNA: TGTGCCAGCAGTCTTAGCTTAGGAAACATGAACACTGAAGCTTTCTTT. Protein: CASSLSLGNMNTEAFF.

The rearrangement uses TRBV7-6 and TRBJ2-1; 8 bases fit TRBD1. V lost 6 bases, J lost 3 bases, and 1 base stayed unmatched. The CDR3 contains 13 residues. Looked up from germline, CDR1 is SGHVS and CDR2 is FNYEAQ. In DNA, the CDR3 is TGTGCCAGCAGAGGGACAGGCTACAATGAGCAGTTCTTC. Translating gives CASRGTGYNEQFF. Filled out from reference TRBV7-6 and TRBJ2-1, the complete variable domain reads GAGVSQSPRYKVTKRGQDVALRCDPISGHVSLYWYRQALGQGPEFLTYFNYEAQQDKSGLPNDRFSAERPEGSISTLTIQRTEQRDSAMYRCASRGTGYNEQFFGPGTRLTVL.

This chain uses TRBV7-2 with TRBJ2-3; D is tentatively TRBD1 or TRBD2 (5 bases each). V lost 5 bases to trimming and J lost 4 bases, with 22 bases between them. Germline V gives CDR1 SGHTA, CDR2 FQGNSA. This CDR3 has 17 amino acids. In DNA, the CDR3 is TGTGCCAGCAGCCAGGGTGCCTGGGAGACAGCGGCAGATACGCAGTATTTT. Amino acids: CASSQGAWETAADTQYF.

The chain has TRBV5-1 and TRBJ2-7; TRBD1 matches 7 bases. The CDR3 is 14 amino acids. Germline CDR1 is SGHRS and CDR2 is YFSETQ. Germline trimming cut 5 bases from V and 0 bases from J; bases unmatched to any gene: 5. The CDR3 region is CASSWGQSSYEQYF. CDR3 coding DNA: TGCGCCAGCAGTTGGGGACAGAGCTCCTACGAGCAGTACTTC.

The chain couples TRBV18 to TRBJ2-3, with TRBD2 matching over 8 bases. The V segment lost 3 bases and the J segment 0 bases; nucleotides outside the gene matches: 5. CDR3 size: 16 residues. CDR1 KGHSH and CDR2 LQKENI come from the germline V gene. The CDR3 DNA sequence: TGTGCCAGCTCACCCCGGTCTAGCGGGAGCACAGATACGCAGTATTTT. This encodes CASSPRSSGSTDTQYF.

The chain couples TRBV10-2 to TRBJ2-7; 12 positions match TRBD2. The germline gives CDR1 WSHSY, CDR2 SAAADI. This CDR3 has 14 residues. Trimming took 6 bases from V and 3 from J; bases not matched to a gene: 3. CDR3 in DNA: TGCGCCAGCAGGAAGACTAGCGGGAGCTACGAGCAGTACTTC. Protein: CASRKTSGSYEQYF.